The sequence of this TCR beta chain was determined in a study of blood T cell repertoires in COVID-19. In the study overall: The United States, Italy and Spain were the sources of the acute and convalescent COVID-19 samples. Nucleic acid was either cDNA or gDNA, and it came from T cells, B-cell-depleted T cells, or PBMCs.

Profiling relied on immunoSEQ multiplex PCR, and the TCRdb table lists in-frame clones only, not all of them. The sample has 200,000 to 300,000 clones, 65% to 90% seen once; the top ten hold over 1.5%. CDR1 SEHNR and CDR2 FQNEAQ come from the germline V gene (reference sequence). Trimming left V 1 base short and J 7 bases short, with 13 bases between. The length of the CDR3 is 14 residues. This clonotype was obtained from a man aged 25-45 years with active or convalescent COVID-19. The chain couples TRBV7-9 to TRBJ1-2, with TRBD1 as a possible D gene (5 bases). What was sequenced was peripheral blood. CDR3 in amino acids: CASSLEVVGGGYTF. The CDR3 nucleotides are TGTGCCAGCAGCTTAGAAGTGGTCGGGGGTGGCTACACCTTC. Combining the CDR3 with reference TRBV7-9 and TRBJ1-2 gives the whole variable domain DTGVSQNPRHKITKRGQNVTFRCDPISEHNRLYWYRQTLGQGPEFLTYFQNEAQLEKSRLLSDRFSAERPKGSFSTLEIQRTEQGDSAMYLCASSLEVVGGGYTFGSGTRLTVV.